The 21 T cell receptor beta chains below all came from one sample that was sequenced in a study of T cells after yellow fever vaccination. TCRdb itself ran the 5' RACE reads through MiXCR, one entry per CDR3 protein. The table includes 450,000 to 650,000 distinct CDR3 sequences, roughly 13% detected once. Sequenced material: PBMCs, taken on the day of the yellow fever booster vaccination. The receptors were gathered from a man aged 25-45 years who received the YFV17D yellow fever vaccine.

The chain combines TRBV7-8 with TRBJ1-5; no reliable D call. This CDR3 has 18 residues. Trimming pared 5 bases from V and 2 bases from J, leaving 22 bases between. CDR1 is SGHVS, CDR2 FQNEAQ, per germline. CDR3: CASSPSPRRLTGNQPQHF. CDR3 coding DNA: TGTGCCAGCAGCCCCTCCCCTCGGAGGCTAACCGGCAATCAGCCCCAGCATTTT.

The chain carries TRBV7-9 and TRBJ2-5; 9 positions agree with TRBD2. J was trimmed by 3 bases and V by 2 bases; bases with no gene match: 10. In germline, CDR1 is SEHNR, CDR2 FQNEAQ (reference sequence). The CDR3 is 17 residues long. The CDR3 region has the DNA TGTGCCAGCAGCTTACTGGCTAGCGGGAACCGGAAAGAGACCCAGTACTTC. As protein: CASSLLASGNRKETQYF. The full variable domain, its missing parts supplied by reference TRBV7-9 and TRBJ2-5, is DTGVSQNPRHKITKRGQNVTFRCDPISEHNRLYWYRQTLGQGPEFLTYFQNEAQLEKSRLLSDRFSAERPKGSFSTLEIQRTEQGDSAMYLCASSLLASGNRKETQYFGPGTRLLVL.

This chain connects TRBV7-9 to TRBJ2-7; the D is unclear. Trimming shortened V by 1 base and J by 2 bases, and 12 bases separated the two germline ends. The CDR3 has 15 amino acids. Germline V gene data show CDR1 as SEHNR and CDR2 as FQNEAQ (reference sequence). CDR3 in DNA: TGTGCCAGCAGCTTAGGCAGTTCGACAACCTACGAGCAGTACTTC. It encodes CASSLGSSTTYEQYF.

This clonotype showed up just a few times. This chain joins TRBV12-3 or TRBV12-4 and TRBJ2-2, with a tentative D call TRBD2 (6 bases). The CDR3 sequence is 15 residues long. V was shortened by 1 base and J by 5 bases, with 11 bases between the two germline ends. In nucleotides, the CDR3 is TGTGCCAGCAGTTTAGGCGGGATTTTTACCGGGGAGCTGTTTTTT. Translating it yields CASSLGGIFTGELFF.

CDR3 protein: CASSFLGTGKNIQYF. The DNA of the CDR3 is TGTGCCAGCAGTTTCTTAGGGACAGGAAAAAACATTCAGTACTTC. The V and J genes are TRBV12-3 or TRBV12-4 and TRBJ2-4, with 8 bases matching TRBD1. The length of the CDR3 is 15 residues. Germline trimming cut 3 bases from V and 4 bases from J; bases unmatched to any gene: 5.

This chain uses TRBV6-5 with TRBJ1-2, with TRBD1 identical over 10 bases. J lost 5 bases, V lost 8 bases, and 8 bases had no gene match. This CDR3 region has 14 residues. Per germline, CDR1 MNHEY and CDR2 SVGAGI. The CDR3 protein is CASCHRDRGYGYTF. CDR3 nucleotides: TGTGCCAGCTGCCACCGGGACAGGGGTTATGGCTACACCTTC.

The CDR3 DNA sequence: TGTGCCAGCAGCTTAGGGCGGGAGGGCCGAGATACGCAGTATTTT. This gives the protein CASSLGREGRDTQYF. The chain employs TRBV7-2 and TRBJ2-3; TRBD2 matches 9 bases. Per the germline V gene, CDR1 is SGHTA and CDR2 is FQGNSA. The length of the CDR3 is 15 residues. V lost 1 base to trimming and J lost 5 bases; unmatched junction nucleotides: 4.

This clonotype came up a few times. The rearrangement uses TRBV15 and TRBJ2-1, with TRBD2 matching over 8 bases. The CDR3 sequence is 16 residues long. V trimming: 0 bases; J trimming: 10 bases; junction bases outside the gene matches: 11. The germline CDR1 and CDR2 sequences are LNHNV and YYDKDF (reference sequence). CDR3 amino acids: CATSRDWSGGPGEQFF. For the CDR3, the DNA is TGTGCCACCAGCAGAGATTGGTCGGGAGGGCCTGGGGAGCAGTTCTTC.

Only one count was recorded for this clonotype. This CDR3 reads CASSLALTGGVDEQYF. The CDR3 DNA reads TGCGCCAGCAGCTTGGCCCTAACAGGGGGCGTGGACGAGCAGTACTTC. This sequence joins TRBV5-1 and TRBJ2-7; 9 bases align to TRBD1. Germline CDR1 and CDR2: SGHRS and YFSETQ. The CDR3 is 16 residues long. The J segment lost 5 bases and the V segment lost 0 bases, leaving 9 bases of the junction unmatched. The variable domain in full, completed from reference TRBV5-1 and TRBJ2-7, reads KAGVTQTPRYLIKTRGQQVTLSCSPISGHRSVSWYQQTPGQGLQFLFEYFSETQRNKGNFPGRFSGRQFSNSRSEMNVSTLELGDSALYLCASSLALTGGVDEQYFGPGTRLTVT.

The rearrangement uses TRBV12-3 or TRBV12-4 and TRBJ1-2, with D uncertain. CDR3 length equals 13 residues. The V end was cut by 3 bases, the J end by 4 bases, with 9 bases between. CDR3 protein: CASSLAERYGYTF. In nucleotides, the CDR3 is TGTGCCAGCAGTTTGGCAGAACGCTATGGCTACACCTTC.

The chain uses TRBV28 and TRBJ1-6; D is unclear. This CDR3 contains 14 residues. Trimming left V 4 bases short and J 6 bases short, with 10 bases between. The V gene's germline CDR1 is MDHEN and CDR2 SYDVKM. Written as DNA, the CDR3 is TGTGCCAGCAGTTGGGTGCAAATTAATTCACCCCTCCACTTT. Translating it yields CASSWVQINSPLHF.

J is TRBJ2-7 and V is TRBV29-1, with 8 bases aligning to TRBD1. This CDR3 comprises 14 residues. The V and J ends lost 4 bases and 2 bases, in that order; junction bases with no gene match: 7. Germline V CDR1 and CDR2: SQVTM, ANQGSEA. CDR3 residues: CSVGGRDRPYEQYF. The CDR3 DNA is TGCAGCGTTGGAGGCCGGGACAGGCCCTACGAGCAGTACTTC.

Here the CDR3 reads CASSYTTGGTGELFF. In DNA form, the CDR3 reads TGTGCCAGCAGTTACACTACCGGCGGGACCGGGGAGCTGTTTTTT. The chain has TRBV6-2 or TRBV6-3 and TRBJ2-2; possibly TRBD2 for D (5 bases). CDR1 MNHEY and CDR2 SVGEGT come from the germline V gene. The V gene lost 2 bases and the J gene lost 5 bases, with 12 bases spanning the gap. The CDR3 runs 15 residues.

CDR3: CAWSPGLLTDTQYF. DNA of the CDR3: TGTGCCTGGAGTCCGGGACTACTCACAGATACGCAGTATTTT. The chain carries TRBV30 and TRBJ2-3; TRBD2 matches 7 bases. V lost 2 bases and J lost 2; bases outside the gene matches: 4. The CDR3 loop spans 14 amino acids. Germline lookup yields CDR1 GTSNPN and CDR2 SVGIG (reference sequence).

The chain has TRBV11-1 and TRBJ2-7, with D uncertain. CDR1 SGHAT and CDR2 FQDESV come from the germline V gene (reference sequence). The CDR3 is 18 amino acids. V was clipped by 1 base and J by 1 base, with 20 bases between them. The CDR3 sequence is CASSLGSFAAATSYEQYF. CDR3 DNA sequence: TGTGCCAGCAGCTTAGGGTCGTTTGCGGCCGCGACGTCCTACGAGCAGTACTTC.

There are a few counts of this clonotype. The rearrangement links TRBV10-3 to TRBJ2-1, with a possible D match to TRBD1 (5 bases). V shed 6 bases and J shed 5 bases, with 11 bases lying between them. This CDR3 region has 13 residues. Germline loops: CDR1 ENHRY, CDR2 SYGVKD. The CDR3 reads CAISDRPDNEQFF. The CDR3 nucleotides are TGTGCCATCAGCGACAGACCCGACAATGAGCAGTTCTTC.

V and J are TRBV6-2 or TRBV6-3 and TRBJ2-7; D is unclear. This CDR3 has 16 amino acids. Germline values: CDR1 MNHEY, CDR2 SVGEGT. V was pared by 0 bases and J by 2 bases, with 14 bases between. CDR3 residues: CASSYSITSGAYEQYF. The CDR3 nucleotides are TGTGCCAGCAGTTACTCGATAACGTCCGGAGCCTACGAGCAGTACTTC.

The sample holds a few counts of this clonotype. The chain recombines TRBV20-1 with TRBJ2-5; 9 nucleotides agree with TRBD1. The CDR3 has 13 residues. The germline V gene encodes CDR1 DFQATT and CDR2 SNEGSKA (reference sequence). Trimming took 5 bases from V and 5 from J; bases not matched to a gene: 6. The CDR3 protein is CSAEDRGGETQYF. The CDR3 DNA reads TGCAGTGCTGAGGACAGGGGAGGTGAGACCCAGTACTTC.

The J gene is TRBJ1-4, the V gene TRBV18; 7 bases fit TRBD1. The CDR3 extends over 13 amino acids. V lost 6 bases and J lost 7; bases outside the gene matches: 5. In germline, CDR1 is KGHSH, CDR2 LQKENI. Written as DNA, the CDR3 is TGTGCCAGCTCGACAGGGTTGGGTGAAAAACTGTTTTTT. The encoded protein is CASSTGLGEKLFF.

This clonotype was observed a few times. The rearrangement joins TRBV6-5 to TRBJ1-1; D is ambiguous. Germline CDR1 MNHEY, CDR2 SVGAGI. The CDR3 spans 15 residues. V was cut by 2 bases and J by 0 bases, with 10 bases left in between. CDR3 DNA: TGTGCCAGCAGTTACGATGGACGGTTGAACACTGAAGCTTTCTTT. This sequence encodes CASSYDGRLNTEAFF.

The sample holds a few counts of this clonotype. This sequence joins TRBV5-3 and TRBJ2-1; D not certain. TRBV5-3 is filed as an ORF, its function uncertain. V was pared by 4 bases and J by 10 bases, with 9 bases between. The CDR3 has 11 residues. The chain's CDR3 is CARSHGNEQFF. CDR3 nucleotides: TGTGCCAGAAGCCACGGTAACGAGCAGTTCTTC.